One sample yielded the 21 T cell receptor beta chains listed below, sequenced in a study of cytomegalovirus exposure and HLA in healthy donors. Amplification used 60 Vbeta primers and 13 Jbeta primers. Using immunoSEQ multiplex PCR, the repertoire was profiled, and TCRdb retains in-frame clones only, with some absent. The sample holds approximately 100,000 clones; 85% are singletons and the top ten take less than 8%. Sequencing was performed on PBMCs. Every receptor here comes from a man aged 40-50 years in good health and CMV-seropositive.

The chain carries TRBV19 and TRBJ2-3; D perhaps matches TRBD2 (7 bases). V shed 6 bases and J shed 0 bases, with 13 bases lying between them. The germline gives CDR1 LNHDA, CDR2 SQIVND (reference sequence). This CDR3 spans 15 amino acids. CDR3 DNA sequence: TGTGCCAGTAGCATACGGGGGGCGAGCACAGATACGCAGTATTTT. It yields the protein CASSIRGASTDTQYF.

The chain joins TRBV5-1 to TRBJ2-7; 7 bases fit TRBD2. The CDR3 is 15 residues long. Trimming cost V 0 bases and J 6 bases; bases outside gene matches: 9. Germline-derived CDR1 and CDR2 are SGHRS and YFSETQ. CDR3 residues: CASSLVASGGSEQYF. In DNA, the CDR3 is TGCGCCAGCAGCTTGGTGGCTAGCGGCGGGAGCGAGCAGTACTTC.

The gene calls are TRBV13 and TRBJ1-1; D is possibly TRBD1 (5 bases). Germline lookup yields CDR1 PRHDT and CDR2 FYEKMQ (reference sequence). The CDR3 spans 17 residues. Between the trimmed V and J ends, which lost 5 bases and 0 bases, there was a span of 19 bases. CDR3 DNA: TGTGCCAGCAGCCAGCTTCTGGGGGGGACCTTGAACACTGAAGCTTTCTTT. Translation gives CASSQLLGGTLNTEAFF.

V and J are TRBV11-3 and TRBJ1-1; 8 bases are a match to TRBD1. V was pared by 2 bases and J by 2 bases, with 10 bases of the junction left unmatched. Germline CDR1 reads SGHNT; CDR2 reads YENEEA. CDR3 length: 17 residues. The CDR3 nucleotides are TGTGCCAGCAGCTTACCTCAGGGGGCCACGTCTAACACTGAAGCTTTCTTT. Protein: CASSLPQGATSNTEAFF. Full variable domain (missing parts from reference TRBV11-3 and TRBJ1-1): EAGVVQSPRYKIIEKKQPVAFWCNPISGHNTLYWYLQNLGQGPELLIRYENEEAVDDSQLPKDRFSAERLKGVDSTLKIQPAELGDSAVYLCASSLPQGATSNTEAFFGQGTRLTVV.

The CDR3 spells CASSSDSDPFTDTQYF. For the CDR3, the DNA is TGTGCCAGCAGTTCGGACAGCGATCCTTTCACAGATACGCAGTATTTT. J is TRBJ2-3 and V is TRBV2, with D tentatively TRBD1 (6 bases). Trimming pared 5 bases from V and 2 bases from J, leaving 17 bases between. The germline V gene encodes CDR1 SNHLY and CDR2 FYNNEI. The CDR3 extends over 16 amino acids.

The chain couples TRBV10-2 to TRBJ1-1; possible D gene TRBD1, 6 bases. The CDR3 loop spans 13 amino acids. V shed 8 bases and J shed 0 bases, with 10 bases lying between them. CDR1 is WSHSY, CDR2 SAAADI, per germline. The CDR3 DNA reads TGCGCCAGCCGTCGGGACATGAACACTGAAGCTTTCTTT. Protein product: CASRRDMNTEAFF.

This clone was recorded a few times. The V call is TRBV6-5, the J call TRBJ2-2; D might be TRBD1 (6 bases). V lost 0 bases, J lost 6 bases, and 11 bases lay in between. This CDR3 is built from 15 residues. Per the germline V gene, CDR1 is MNHEY and CDR2 is SVGAGI. CDR3 loop: CASSYSGQLPGELFF. The DNA of the CDR3 is TGTGCCAGCAGTTACTCGGGACAACTACCCGGGGAGCTGTTTTTT.

This rearrangement joins TRBV6-6 to TRBJ2-7; tentative D call: TRBD2 (6 bases). Germline V CDR1 and CDR2: MNHNY, SVGAGI (reference sequence). The CDR3 length is 14 residues. V lost 7 bases to trimming and J lost 1 base, with 14 bases between them. The CDR3 reads CASTPYGGSYEQYF. The CDR3 coding sequence is TGTGCCAGCACCCCCTACGGGGGATCCTACGAGCAGTACTTC.

This clone was recorded only once. The chain combines TRBV5-6 with TRBJ2-7; 8 nucleotides agree with TRBD2. The germline CDR1 and CDR2 sequences are SGHDT and YYEEEE. The trim removed 2 bases at V and 7 bases at J, leaving 8 bases unmatched. The CDR3 spans 14 residues. The CDR3 sequence: CASSLPGTRYEQYF. The CDR3 coding sequence is TGTGCCAGCAGCTTACCCGGGACTAGATATGAGCAGTACTTC.

The rearrangement joins TRBV7-9 to TRBJ2-5, with 10 nucleotides matching TRBD1. CDR1 SEHNR and CDR2 FQNEAQ come from the germline V gene (reference sequence). This CDR3 contains 15 residues. V lost 4 bases and J lost 11; bases outside the gene matches: 13. The CDR3 here is CASSSAQTGGVEQYF. CDR3 sequence (DNA): TGTGCCAGCAGCTCAGCCCAGACAGGGGGCGTTGAGCAGTACTTC.

CDR3 bases: TGTGCCAGTACCTCCGGGACTAGAAGCGAGCAGTACTTC. This translates into CASTSGTRSEQYF. V is TRBV19 and J is TRBJ2-7; 8 nucleotides line up with TRBD2. V was clipped by 7 bases and J by 6 bases; unmatched bases: 8. The CDR3 contains 13 residues. Germline CDR1 and CDR2: LNHDA and SQIVND (reference sequence).

The V call is TRBV5-1, the J call TRBJ1-1; possibly TRBD1 for D (5 bases). V lost 0 bases, J lost 1 base, and 7 bases lay in between. Germline V lookup: CDR1 SGHRS, CDR2 YFSETQ. CDR3 length: 14 amino acids. This CDR3 reads CASSLVTANTEAFF. The CDR3 DNA reads TGCGCCAGCAGCTTGGTGACAGCGAACACTGAAGCTTTCTTT.

The chain employs TRBV18 and TRBJ2-7, with 9 bases identical to TRBD2. V lost 0 bases to trimming and J lost 7 bases; unmatched junction nucleotides: 1. Germline CDR1 is KGHSH and CDR2 is LQKENI. This CDR3 comprises 13 residues. CDR3 DNA sequence: TGTGCCAGCTCACCACCGGCGGGAGGGGAGCAGTACTTC. It encodes CASSPPAGGEQYF. Full variable domain (rest looked up from reference TRBV18 and TRBJ2-7): NAGVMQNPRHLVRRRGQEARLRCSPMKGHSHVYWYRQLPEEGLKFMVYLQKENIIDESGMPKERFSAEFPKEGPSILRIQQVVRGDSAAYFCASSPPAGGEQYFGPGTRLTVT.

The chain is built from TRBV10-1 and TRBJ2-7, with 9 bases matching TRBD2. The germline gives CDR1 WNHNN, CDR2 SYGVQD (reference sequence). The length of the CDR3 is 16 residues. With V trimmed by 6 bases and J by 0 bases, 9 bases remained unmatched. CDR3 nucleotide sequence: TGCGCCAGCAGACTAGCGGGCACAACAGTCTCCTACGAGCAGTACTTC. The encoded protein is CASRLAGTTVSYEQYF.

This clone has just a few counts. This sequence joins TRBV19 and TRBJ1-2; D possibly corresponds to TRBD1 (5 bases). V gave up 3 bases and J gave up 4 bases, with 6 bases separating them. The length of the CDR3 is 12 residues. Germline loops: CDR1 LNHDA, CDR2 SQIVND (reference sequence). DNA of the CDR3: TGTGCCAGTAGTATTGACAGCTATGGCTACACCTTC. Translation gives CASSIDSYGYTF.

In this sample, this clone turned up once. The V call is TRBV2, the J call TRBJ1-1; possibly TRBD1 for D (6 bases). The CDR3 extends over 13 amino acids. V was trimmed by 6 bases and J by 3 bases, leaving 11 bases between them. Germline-derived CDR1 and CDR2 are SNHLY and FYNNEI. CDR3 DNA: TGTGCCAGCAGACTACAGGGTTACACTGAAGCTTTCTTT. Its translation is CASRLQGYTEAFF.

The rearrangement uses TRBV7-3 and TRBJ2-1; 10 bases are a match to TRBD1. The germline gives CDR1 SGHTA, CDR2 FQGTGA. After removal of 5 bases from V and 13 bases from J, the junction contained 11 bases not matched to a gene. This CDR3 has 14 amino acids. The CDR3 nucleotides read TGTGCCAGCAGCCAAAATCCGGGACAGGGGCCTCAGTTCTTC. Its protein product is CASSQNPGQGPQFF.

This clone was found a few times. The rearrangement links TRBV27 to TRBJ2-7; 9 bases are a match to TRBD1. J was trimmed by 6 bases and V by 3 bases; bases with no gene match: 12. Germline lookup yields CDR1 MNHEY and CDR2 SMNVEV (reference sequence). The CDR3 totals 16 residues. CDR3 sequence (DNA): TGTGCCAGCAGTTTCTCCGGGACAGGGAACTGGGCCGAGCAGTACTTC. This codes for CASSFSGTGNWAEQYF.

The chain combines TRBV18 with TRBJ2-3; 7 nucleotides line up with TRBD2. CDR3 length equals 14 residues. Per germline, CDR1 KGHSH and CDR2 LQKENI. J gave up 0 bases and V 9 bases, and 6 bases lay outside the gene matches. The CDR3 DNA reads TGTGCCAGTTACAACGGGGGGAGCACAGATACGCAGTATTTT. This gives the protein CASYNGGSTDTQYF.

This clone was seen just once. The chain is built from TRBV18 and TRBJ2-7, with D perhaps matching TRBD1 (6 bases). CDR3 length: 15 residues. Trimming shortened V by 6 bases and J by 2 bases, and 17 bases separated the two germline ends. The germline V gene has CDR1 KGHSH and CDR2 LQKENI. The CDR3 region is CASSPYRQVAYEQYF. The CDR3 region has the DNA TGTGCCAGCTCCCCATACAGACAGGTCGCCTACGAGCAGTACTTC.

The V and J genes are TRBV5-8 and TRBJ2-1; D might be TRBD2 (5 bases). CDR1 SGHTS and CDR2 YDEGEE come from the germline V gene. V lost 4 bases and J 5 bases, leaving 10 bases between the germline ends. This CDR3 comprises 13 residues. The CDR3 DNA is TGTGCCAGCAGCCCGTGGGAGAACAATGAGCAGTTCTTC. Amino acids: CASSPWENNEQFF.